The rows below give T cell receptor beta chains drawn from one sample of a study of identical twins. A single record per CDR3 protein comes from TCRdb applying MiXCR to the 5' RACE reads. The repertoire holds hundreds of thousands of distinct CDR3 sequences, with about 20% as singletons. In addition, the sample was reused for a study of T cells expressing NK-cell markers.

The sample consisted of PBMCs. These receptors were taken from a woman between 18 and 29 years old in good health. Both conserved end residues are part of each CDR3. The order of the fields is V gene, D gene, clone size, J gene, CDR3 protein, CDR3 DNA. D genes are given only for firm matches. Rows may omit the clone size; those that give it use once, few, many or a size class.

>TRBV6-4|-|few|TRBJ2-7
CASSSESHEPLEPTYEQYF
TGTGCCAGCAGTTCTGAGTCACATGAACCCCTAGAACCCACCTACGAGCAGTACTTC
>TRBV5-1|-|-|TRBJ2-7
CASSLVEPPSYEQYF
TGCGCCAGCAGCTTGGTTGAGCCACCTTCCTACGAGCAGTACTTC
>TRBV5-6|TRBD1|-|TRBJ2-4
CASSGQGQGIQYF
TGTGCCAGCAGCGGACAGGGACAGGGTATTCAGTACTTC
>TRBV12-3/TRBV12-4|-|few|TRBJ2-5
CASSVGGAWETQYF
TGTGCCAGCAGTGTGGGGGGGGCGTGGGAGACCCAGTACTTC
>TRBV20-1|-|few|TRBJ2-5
CSARGLAGQETQYF
TGCAGTGCTCGGGGTTTGGCGGGACAAGAGACCCAGTACTTC
>TRBV5-5|-|few|TRBJ1-2
CASSFTASDYGYTF
TGTGCCAGCAGCTTTACAGCTTCAGACTATGGCTACACCTTC
>TRBV12-3/TRBV12-4|TRBD1|many|TRBJ1-5
CASSRQGGNQPQHF
TGTGCCAGCAGTAGACAGGGGGGGAATCAGCCCCAGCATTTT
>TRBV5-1|TRBD2|-|TRBJ2-1
CASSRSTSGSYNEQFF
TGCGCCAGCAGCCGCTCTACTAGCGGCTCCTACAATGAGCAGTTCTTC
>TRBV7-8|-|-|TRBJ2-3
CASSAPGTITDTQYF
TGTGCCAGCAGCGCCCCCGGGACCATCACAGATACGCAGTATTTT
>TRBV5-1|-|few|TRBJ2-1
CASSVQLGGFSYNEQFF
TGCGCCAGCAGCGTCCAGCTTGGGGGATTTTCCTACAATGAGCAGTTCTTC
>TRBV7-9|-|many|TRBJ1-4
CASSFYREGGEKLFF
TGTGCCAGCAGCTTCTACAGGGAGGGTGGGGAAAAACTGTTTTTT
>TRBV12-3/TRBV12-4|-|-|TRBJ1-2
CASSLLPRDTNYGYTF
TGTGCCAGCAGTTTATTACCCCGGGACACAAACTATGGCTACACCTTC
>TRBV6-4|TRBD2|-|TRBJ2-1
CASSDFSGGTYNEQFF
TGTGCCAGCAGTGACTTTAGCGGGGGGACCTACAATGAGCAGTTCTTC
>TRBV7-9|TRBD2|-|TRBJ2-1
CASSHLAGGPYNEQFF
TGTGCCAGCAGCCACTTAGCGGGGGGCCCCTACAATGAGCAGTTCTTC
>TRBV7-9|-|-|TRBJ2-1
CASSVGTRDYNEQFF
TGTGCCAGCAGCGTCGGGACCCGAGACTACAATGAGCAGTTCTTC
>TRBV20-1|-|few|TRBJ2-5
CSARVAGDQETQYF
TGCAGTGCTAGAGTCGCAGGGGACCAAGAGACCCAGTACTTC
>TRBV9|-|-|TRBJ2-2
CASSVEGGTGELFF
TGTGCCAGCAGCGTAGAGGGGGGCACCGGGGAGCTGTTTTTT
>TRBV9|TRBD1|many|TRBJ1-5
CASSAGGDSRNQPQHF
TGTGCCAGCAGCGCAGGCGGGGACAGCCGCAATCAGCCCCAGCATTTT